Each of the 31 T cell receptor beta chains below was sequenced from the same sample in a study of blood T cell repertoires in COVID-19. Some clones are missing from TCRdb's copy, which holds only in-frame ones; the method was immunoSEQ multiplex PCR. The table has 70,000 to 100,000 clones, 75% to 90% seen once; the top ten hold 10% to 15%. Material: peripheral blood. These receptors all come from a human donor in a cohort sampled during active COVID-19.

This chain joins TRBV6-2 or TRBV6-3 and TRBJ1-6, with D maybe TRBD1 (5 bases). Germline V gene data show CDR1 as MNHEY and CDR2 as SVGEGT. This CDR3 has 16 amino acids. Trimming shortened V by 5 bases and J by 5 bases, and 16 bases separated the two germline ends. The CDR3 DNA reads TGTGCCAGCAGTGGAAGGAGGGGCTCGGATAATTCACCCCTCCACTTT. Protein sequence: CASSGRRGSDNSPLHF.

The CDR3 DNA follows: TGCGCCAGCAGCGGCGGACAGGGGCAAGAGACCCAGTACTTC. It is translated as CASSGGQGQETQYF. The rearrangement links TRBV5-1 to TRBJ2-5; TRBD1 aligns across 9 bases. With V trimmed by 4 bases and J by 2 bases, 3 bases remained unmatched. The V gene's germline CDR1 is SGHRS and CDR2 YFSETQ. CDR3 length equals 14 residues.

This sequence joins TRBV27 and TRBJ1-5; no firm D call. V dropped 5 bases and J dropped 7 bases, with 3 bases sitting between them. Germline assignment: CDR1 MNHEY and CDR2 SMNVEV (reference sequence). This CDR3 has 10 amino acids. The CDR3 reads CASSQQPQHF. CDR3 in DNA: TGTGCCAGCAGTCAGCAGCCCCAGCATTTT.

This chain connects TRBV2 to TRBJ1-1; D gene uncertain. The CDR3 spans 14 residues. Trimming took off 8 bases at V and 4 bases at J, with 17 bases between the two ends. Germline CDR1 reads SNHLY; CDR2 reads FYNNEI. CDR3 nucleotide sequence: TGTGCCAGCCGTGGAGGCCCCCGGGGCACTGAAGCTTTCTTT. It codes for CASRGGPRGTEAFF.

This rearrangement joins TRBV10-3 to TRBJ2-7; 11 bases map to TRBD2. V shed 4 bases, J shed 10 bases, and the junction held 9 bases outside the gene matches. Looked up from germline, CDR1 is ENHRY and CDR2 is SYGVKD. This CDR3 spans 14 amino acids. CDR3 DNA sequence: TGTGCCATCAGTGGGGTTGGGACTAGCGGTCCCCAGTACTTC. This encodes CAISGVGTSGPQYF.

The chain joins TRBV27 to TRBJ1-6; D may be TRBD1 (6 bases). This CDR3 is 14 amino acids long. Trimming cost V 7 bases and J 5 bases, with 12 bases left between them. CDR1 MNHEY and CDR2 SMNVEV come from the germline V gene (reference sequence). The CDR3 is CASTRAGDNSPLHF. The CDR3 DNA sequence: TGTGCCAGCACCCGAGCAGGGGATAATTCACCCCTCCACTTT.

The chain carries TRBV30 and TRBJ1-1; D unresolved. The germline gives CDR1 GTSNPN, CDR2 SVGIG (reference sequence). This CDR3 is built from 13 residues. V was clipped by 0 bases and J by 0 bases, with 5 bases between them. The CDR3 is CAWSVTMNTEAFF. Here the CDR3 DNA reads TGTGCCTGGAGTGTTACAATGAACACTGAAGCTTTCTTT.

This chain connects TRBV2 to TRBJ2-1; D is possibly TRBD1 (5 bases). The V end lost 1 base, the J end lost 0 bases, and 16 bases lay between the germline ends. The CDR3 totals 18 residues. The germline gives CDR1 SNHLY, CDR2 FYNNEI. The CDR3 DNA follows: TGTGCCAGCAGTGAAGAGGGGCAGATACTAAGCTCCTACAATGAGCAGTTCTTC. As protein: CASSEEGQILSSYNEQFF.

The V and J genes are TRBV5-5 and TRBJ1-4; D may be TRBD1 (6 bases). Germline assignment: CDR1 SGHKS and CDR2 YYEKEE (reference sequence). The V gene lost 5 bases and the J gene lost 5 bases, with 13 bases spanning the gap. The CDR3 consists of 14 residues. The CDR3 DNA reads TGTGCCAGCAGTACTACAGGGTCGAATGAAAAACTGTTTTTT. Encoded protein: CASSTTGSNEKLFF.

The genes are TRBV5-1 and TRBJ2-5, with 9 bases aligning to TRBD2. J lost 4 bases, V lost 0 bases, and 7 bases had no gene match. CDR3 length: 16 amino acids. Germline V CDR1 and CDR2: SGHRS, YFSETQ. CDR3 nucleotide sequence: TGCGCCAGCAGCTTGGGGGAGCTAGCGGGAAGAGAGACCCAGTACTTC. Residues: CASSLGELAGRETQYF. Variable domain in full (rest from reference TRBV5-1 and TRBJ2-5): KAGVTQTPRYLIKTRGQQVTLSCSPISGHRSVSWYQQTPGQGLQFLFEYFSETQRNKGNFPGRFSGRQFSNSRSEMNVSTLELGDSALYLCASSLGELAGRETQYFGPGTRLLVL.

The V gene is TRBV9, the J gene TRBJ2-2; 8 bases agree with TRBD2. Trimming cost V 0 bases and J 3 bases; bases outside gene matches: 16. CDR1 and CDR2 from the germline V gene are SGDLS and YYNGEE. This CDR3 has 20 residues. Here the CDR3 reads CASSVGLRLAYISHTGELFF. CDR3 bases: TGTGCCAGCAGCGTAGGTCTGAGACTAGCGTACATTAGTCACACCGGGGAGCTGTTTTTT.

V gene TRBV19 combines with J gene TRBJ1-5; 8 positions match TRBD1. Germline values: CDR1 LNHDA, CDR2 SQIVND (reference sequence). This CDR3 region has 14 residues. The V segment lost 6 bases and the J segment 4 bases; nucleotides outside the gene matches: 5. The CDR3 loop reads CASRAGGGNQPQHF. As DNA, the CDR3 is TGTGCCAGTAGGGCAGGGGGCGGGAATCAGCCCCAGCATTTT.

The chain links TRBV6-1 to TRBJ2-7, with 7 bases that match TRBD2. V was pared by 1 base and J by 5 bases, with 5 bases of the junction left unmatched. The CDR3 length is 14 residues. Germline CDR1 reads MNHNS; CDR2 reads SASEGT. The DNA for the CDR3 is TGTGCCAGCAGTGAAGGTGGGAGGGCTAACGAGCAGTACTTC. This codes for CASSEGGRANEQYF.

This rearrangement joins TRBV28 to TRBJ2-7, with 9 bases that match TRBD2. Germline loops: CDR1 MDHEN, CDR2 SYDVKM. Losses at the gene ends were 7 bases for V and 4 bases for J; bases not matched to a gene: 5. This CDR3 region has 13 residues. CDR3: CASIASGEYEQYF. The DNA of the CDR3 is TGTGCCAGCATTGCTAGCGGGGAGTACGAGCAGTACTTC.

This chain links TRBV5-5 with TRBJ2-6; unclear D gene. The CDR3 spans 16 residues. CDR1 SGHKS and CDR2 YYEKEE come from the germline V gene (reference sequence). Between the trimmed V and J ends, which lost 2 bases and 3 bases, there was a span of 12 bases. CDR3 amino acids: CASSFGPGVGANVLTF. The CDR3 nucleotides are TGTGCCAGCAGCTTTGGTCCGGGTGTTGGGGCCAACGTCCTGACTTTC.

This rearrangement joins TRBV7-9 to TRBJ1-2; D is unresolved. From germline, CDR1 is SEHNR and CDR2 FQNEAQ (reference sequence). The CDR3 extends over 14 amino acids. V was cut by 5 bases and J by 7 bases, with 17 bases left in between. CDR3 region: CASSTQTKPAGYTF. CDR3 nucleotide sequence: TGTGCCAGCAGCACCCAGACAAAACCGGCTGGCTACACCTTC.

The chain carries TRBV27 and TRBJ2-7; TRBD1 aligns across 10 bases. Germline V gene lookup returns CDR1 MNHEY and CDR2 SMNVEV (reference sequence). The CDR3 runs to 18 residues. V shed 6 bases and J 3 bases; nucleotides not matched to a gene: 17. CDR3 region: CASSRRDRQGANIYEQYF. CDR3 sequence (DNA): TGTGCCAGCAGCCGACGAGACCGACAGGGGGCCAACATCTACGAGCAGTACTTC.

The V gene is TRBV3-1 (or the pseudogene TRBV3-2), the J gene TRBJ1-4; TRBD1 matches 8 bases. The V gene's germline CDR1 is LGHDT and CDR2 YNNKEL (reference sequence). V was pared by 3 bases and J by 6 bases, with 3 bases of the junction left unmatched. The CDR3 has 14 amino acids. DNA for the CDR3: TGTGCCAGCAGCCAGGGACAGGACGATGAAAAACTGTTTTTT. The encoded protein is CASSQGQDDEKLFF.

The chain combines TRBV24-1 with TRBJ2-7; 11 bases match TRBD1. The CDR3 covers 13 residues. V lost 9 bases, J lost 3 bases, and 3 bases stayed unmatched. Germline CDR1 and CDR2: KGHDR and SFDVKD. The DNA for the CDR3 is TGTGCCACCTCGGGACAGGGGGTCTACGAGCAGTACTTC. Translating it yields CATSGQGVYEQYF.

The genes are TRBV15 and TRBJ1-2, with TRBD1 matching over 9 bases. The V gene's germline CDR1 is LNHNV and CDR2 YYDKDF (reference sequence). With V trimmed by 9 bases and J by 6 bases, 17 bases remained unmatched. The CDR3 spans 16 residues. CDR3 residues: CATQYPGTGQGDGYTF. The CDR3 DNA follows: TGTGCCACACAATATCCCGGGACAGGGCAAGGGGATGGCTACACCTTC. The whole variable domain, filled in from reference TRBV15 and TRBJ1-2, reads DAMVIQNPRYQVTQFGKPVTLSCSQTLNHNVMYWYQQKSSQAPKLLFHYYDKDFNNEADTPDNFQSRRPNTSFCFLDIRSPGLGDTAMYLCATQYPGTGQGDGYTFGSGTRLTVV.

The J gene is TRBJ2-1, the V gene TRBV13; the match to TRBD2 covers 9 bases. The V and J ends lost 5 bases and 3 bases, in that order; junction bases with no gene match: 8. Germline V lookup: CDR1 PRHDT, CDR2 FYEKMQ (reference sequence). This CDR3 is 16 amino acids long. CDR3 sequence: CASSPSTSGLYNEQFF. The CDR3 nucleotides read TGTGCCAGCAGCCCTTCTACTAGCGGGCTCTACAATGAGCAGTTCTTC.

The chain links TRBV6-2 or TRBV6-3 to TRBJ2-7; 7 bases line up with TRBD2. CDR3 length equals 14 residues. CDR1 and CDR2 (germline): MNHEY, SVGEGT. V was pared by 5 bases and J by 3 bases, with 7 bases of the junction left unmatched. The CDR3 nucleotides are TGTGCCAGCAGTCGCGACGGGGGGTACTACGAGCAGTACTTC. Its protein is CASSRDGGYYEQYF.

The chain combines TRBV18 with TRBJ2-7; TRBD2 is a possible D gene (6 bases). The CDR3 length is 15 residues. Trimming pared 3 bases from V and 5 bases from J, leaving 17 bases between. Germline assignment: CDR1 KGHSH and CDR2 LQKENI. DNA of the CDR3: TGTGCCAGCTCACCCCGGGACTCGAAGGGCCACGAGCAGTACTTC. Its protein is CASSPRDSKGHEQYF. Based on the CDR3 plus reference TRBV18 and TRBJ2-7, the full variable domain is NAGVMQNPRHLVRRRGQEARLRCSPMKGHSHVYWYRQLPEEGLKFMVYLQKENIIDESGMPKERFSAEFPKEGPSILRIQQVVRGDSAAYFCASSPRDSKGHEQYFGPGTRLTVT.

This clone was recorded a few times. V usage is TRBV15 and J usage is TRBJ2-7; 8 bases align to TRBD1. J was trimmed by 5 bases and V by 2 bases; bases with no gene match: 2. Germline CDR1 reads LNHNV; CDR2 reads YYDKDF (reference sequence). The CDR3 contains 13 residues. The CDR3, as DNA: TGTGCCACCAGCAGATCGACAGGGGACGAGCAGTACTTC. Protein: CATSRSTGDEQYF.

The V and J genes are TRBV6-5 and TRBJ1-1; D is possibly TRBD1 (5 bases). This CDR3 spans 14 amino acids. The germline gives CDR1 MNHEY, CDR2 SVGAGI. V was pared by 6 bases and J by 1 base, with 12 bases between. CDR3 loop: CASRSWGGNTEAFF. The CDR3 DNA reads as TGTGCCAGCAGGAGCTGGGGGGGGAACACTGAAGCTTTCTTT.

The rearrangement links TRBV7-9 to TRBJ1-1; TRBD1 aligns across 7 bases. The germline gives CDR1 SEHNR, CDR2 FQNEAQ (reference sequence). The CDR3 loop spans 15 amino acids. The V gene end was trimmed by 4 bases and the J gene end by 0 bases; junction bases not matched to a gene: 5. CDR3 in amino acids: CASSSRQGVNTEAFF. As DNA, the CDR3 is TGTGCCAGCAGCTCACGCCAGGGGGTGAACACTGAAGCTTTCTTT.

This clone appeared a few times. The chain couples TRBV28 to TRBJ1-5; unclear D gene. This CDR3 has 14 amino acids. Germline-derived CDR1 and CDR2 are MDHEN and SYDVKM. With 10 bases removed from V and 3 bases from J, the gap between germline ends came to 16 bases. CDR3 sequence: CATERGYFNQPQHF. Here the CDR3 DNA reads TGTGCCACCGAGAGAGGGTACTTCAATCAGCCCCAGCATTTT.

V gene TRBV24-1 combines with J gene TRBJ1-5; TRBD1 agrees at 11 bases. The germline V gene encodes CDR1 KGHDR and CDR2 SFDVKD. The trim removed 4 bases at V and 6 bases at J, leaving 4 bases unmatched. There are 15 residues in the CDR3. CDR3 amino acids: CATSDGTGGLQPQHF. CDR3 in DNA: TGTGCCACCAGTGACGGGACAGGGGGTCTTCAGCCCCAGCATTTT.

The chain is built from TRBV3-1 (or the pseudogene TRBV3-2) and TRBJ2-2, with D possibly matching TRBD1 (5 bases). V dropped 3 bases and J dropped 6 bases, with 14 bases sitting between them. CDR1 LGHDT and CDR2 YNNKEL come from the germline V gene (reference sequence). The CDR3 runs to 15 residues. The CDR3 nucleotides are TGTGCCAGCAGCCACAGTCCGCAAGGGGCCGGGGAGCTGTTTTTT. Its translation is CASSHSPQGAGELFF.

V gene TRBV18 combines with J gene TRBJ2-2; D uncertain. The CDR3 consists of 13 residues. V lost 2 bases and J lost 5, with 6 bases in between. The germline gives CDR1 KGHSH, CDR2 LQKENI. The CDR3 bases are TGTGCCAGCTCACCAGTTCTGACCGGGGAGCTGTTTTTT. Translating gives CASSPVLTGELFF.

The chain employs TRBV7-6 and TRBJ2-6; 10 bases line up with TRBD1. CDR1 is SGHVS, CDR2 FNYEAQ, per germline. The CDR3 runs 17 residues. The ends lost 3 bases at V and 2 bases at J; junction bases unmatched: 4. The CDR3 loop is CASSFGQGGTGANVLTF. The CDR3 DNA follows: TGTGCCAGCAGCTTTGGACAGGGGGGAACTGGGGCCAACGTCCTGACTTTC. Full variable domain (outside the CDR3, taken from reference TRBV7-6 and TRBJ2-6): GAGVSQSPRYKVTKRGQDVALRCDPISGHVSLYWYRQALGQGPEFLTYFNYEAQQDKSGLPNDRFSAERPEGSISTLTIQRTEQRDSAMYRCASSFGQGGTGANVLTFGAGSRLTVL.